This passage covers 7 T cell receptor beta chains from one sample sequenced in a study of T cell changes during pregnancy in multiple sclerosis. TCRdb's copy holds only in-frame clones and misses some; the assay was immunoSEQ multiplex PCR. This table holds about 69,000 clones, approximately 91% found once. Sequencing used peripheral blood, obtained in the third trimester of pregnancy. Receptors were obtained from a female donor with multiple sclerosis, enrolled in a pregnancy study.

This rearrangement joins TRBV19 to TRBJ2-7; maybe TRBD1 (6 bases). The CDR3 has 13 residues. CDR1 and CDR2 (germline): LNHDA, SQIVND (reference sequence). Trimming took off 4 bases at V and 1 base at J, with 8 bases between the two ends. As DNA, the CDR3 is TGTGCCAGTAGTACTACAGGGTCCTACGAGCAGTACTTC. Translating gives CASSTTGSYEQYF.

This chain joins TRBV9 and TRBJ2-3; 12 positions match TRBD2. Germline V gene lookup returns CDR1 SGDLS and CDR2 YYNGEE. The CDR3 is made up of 15 amino acids. Trimming at V came to 3 bases and at J to 5 bases, leaving 4 bases not matched to a gene. The CDR3 nucleotides are TGTGCCAGCAGCGCTAGCGGGGGGGCTGAAGATACGCAGTATTTT. The encoded protein is CASSASGGAEDTQYF.

V usage is TRBV10-3 and J usage is TRBJ1-1; D perhaps matches TRBD1 (5 bases). Between the trimmed V and J ends, which lost 9 bases and 5 bases, there was a span of 22 bases. Germline CDR1 ENHRY, CDR2 SYGVKD. The CDR3 covers 15 residues. The CDR3 loop reads CAMGGKIGGETEAFF. The CDR3 DNA is TGTGCCATGGGAGGGAAAATCGGGGGTGAGACTGAAGCTTTCTTT.

The genes are TRBV6-5 and TRBJ1-2; perhaps TRBD1 as D (5 bases). Germline lookup yields CDR1 MNHEY and CDR2 SVGAGI. This CDR3 spans 13 amino acids. Trimming cost V 4 bases and J 9 bases, with 15 bases left between them. As DNA, the CDR3 is TGTGCCAGCAGTTCCCAAGACAGATATAGCTACACCTTC. It is translated as CASSSQDRYSYTF.

The gene calls are TRBV5-1 and TRBJ2-4; perhaps TRBD1 as D (6 bases). This CDR3 comprises 13 residues. V lost 0 bases, J lost 8 bases, and 9 bases lay in between. CDR1 and CDR2 (germline): SGHRS, YFSETQ. In nucleotides, the CDR3 is TGCGCCAGCAGCTTGGACAGGGCGGACATTCAGTACTTC. It is translated as CASSLDRADIQYF.

The chain employs TRBV7-3 and TRBJ2-5; TRBD2 agrees at 7 bases. Germline CDR1 reads SGHTA; CDR2 reads FQGTGA. Trimming at V came to 11 bases and at J to 6 bases, leaving 9 bases not matched to a gene. The CDR3 extends over 12 amino acids. The CDR3 loop reads CAGRGLSKTQYF. The CDR3 DNA reads TGTGCCGGACGGGGACTATCCAAGACCCAGTACTTC.

J is TRBJ1-2 and V is TRBV2; D is unclear. This CDR3 contains 16 residues. V was trimmed by 1 base and J by 2 bases, leaving 14 bases between them. Germline CDR1 reads SNHLY; CDR2 reads FYNNEI. The CDR3 sequence: CASSEGGRRANYGYTF. The CDR3 region has the DNA TGTGCCAGCAGTGAAGGAGGGCGGCGGGCAAACTATGGCTACACCTTC.